One sample yielded the 5 T cell receptor beta chains listed below, sequenced in a study of response to subunit inactivated influenza vaccine. TCRdb reprocessed the RT-PCR reads with MiXCR, giving one entry per CDR3 protein. The data contain 650,000 to 700,000 distinct CDR3 sequences, less than 20% of them seen just once; the ten biggest clones take up more than 9%. This sample comprised PBMCs from blood, obtained about 11 days after vaccination. All receptors come from a man aged 50 to 60 who received an inactivated influenza vaccine.

V is TRBV24-1 and J is TRBJ2-3; the match to TRBD1 covers 8 bases. V gave up 3 bases and J gave up 3 bases; unmatched junction bases: 4. Germline V gene data show CDR1 as KGHDR and CDR2 as SFDVKD. This CDR3 spans 15 amino acids. For the CDR3, the DNA is TGTGCCACCAGTGATCCGACAGGGGTTACAGATACGCAGTATTTT. Protein product: CATSDPTGVTDTQYF.

This clonotype has ten or more counts. The J gene is TRBJ2-2, the V gene TRBV10-3; 7 bases fit TRBD1. Germline CDR1 reads ENHRY; CDR2 reads SYGVKD. The CDR3 is 17 amino acids. Trimming removed 7 bases from V and 3 bases from J; junction bases left unmatched: 14. CDR3 in amino acids: CAITQDPGQSYTGELFF. The CDR3 region has the DNA TGTGCCATCACCCAAGATCCGGGACAGAGTTACACCGGGGAGCTGTTTTTT.

This clonotype was counted between two and nine times. This chain links TRBV27 with TRBJ2-5; the D call may be TRBD1 or TRBD2 (5 bases each). This CDR3 spans 14 amino acids. Germline CDR1 MNHEY, CDR2 SMNVEV (reference sequence). Trimming stripped 6 bases from V and 2 bases from J, with 13 bases between. The CDR3 DNA is TGTGCCAGCAGCCCCCGGGGCAATCAAGAGACCCAGTACTTC. It yields the protein CASSPRGNQETQYF.

This clonotype was seen ten or more times. The CDR3 DNA sequence: TGTGCCAGCAGTCCCCATTGGGGCGCCTCTGGAAACACCATATATTTT. Protein product: CASSPHWGASGNTIYF. This chain connects TRBV12-3 or TRBV12-4 to TRBJ1-3; possible D gene TRBD1, 5 bases. Trimming left V 5 bases short and J 0 bases short, with 14 bases between. The CDR3 runs 16 residues.

This clonotype has more than one count but fewer than ten. The chain carries TRBV27 and TRBJ2-7; 11 bases are a match to TRBD2. The CDR3 is 15 residues long. Trimming cost V 6 bases and J 0 bases; bases outside gene matches: 4. The V gene's germline CDR1 is MNHEY and CDR2 SMNVEV (reference sequence). CDR3: CASRQGLAVSYEQYF. The CDR3 nucleotides read TGTGCCAGCAGACAGGGACTAGCGGTCTCCTACGAGCAGTACTTC.